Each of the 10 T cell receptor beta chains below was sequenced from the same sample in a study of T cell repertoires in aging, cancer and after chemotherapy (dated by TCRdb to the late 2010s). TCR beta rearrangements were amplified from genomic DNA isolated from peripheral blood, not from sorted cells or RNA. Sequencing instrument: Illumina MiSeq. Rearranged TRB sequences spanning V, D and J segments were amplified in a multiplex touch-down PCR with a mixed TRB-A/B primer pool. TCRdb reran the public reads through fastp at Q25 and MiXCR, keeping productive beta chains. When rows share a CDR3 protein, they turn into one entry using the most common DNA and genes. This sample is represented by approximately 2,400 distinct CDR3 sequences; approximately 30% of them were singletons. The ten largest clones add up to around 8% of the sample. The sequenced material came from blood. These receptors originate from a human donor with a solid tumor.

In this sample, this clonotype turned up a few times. In nucleotides, the CDR3 is TGTGCCAGCAGTTACTCGGGTGACAGGGGAGGGGAAAAACTGTTTTTT. Translated, it gives CASSYSGDRGGEKLFF. The V and J genes are TRBV6-6 and TRBJ1-4; 8 nucleotides align to TRBD1. V shed 0 bases and J 8 bases; nucleotides not matched to a gene: 8. CDR1 and CDR2 (germline): MNHNY, SVGAGI (reference sequence). There are 16 residues in the CDR3.

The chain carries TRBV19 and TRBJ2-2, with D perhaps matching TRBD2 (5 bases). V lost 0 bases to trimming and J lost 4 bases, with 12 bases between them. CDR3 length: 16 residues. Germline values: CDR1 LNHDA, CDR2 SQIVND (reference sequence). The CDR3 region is CASSIDHLASTGELFF. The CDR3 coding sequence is TGTGCCAGTAGTATAGATCATCTAGCCAGCACCGGGGAGCTGTTTTTT.

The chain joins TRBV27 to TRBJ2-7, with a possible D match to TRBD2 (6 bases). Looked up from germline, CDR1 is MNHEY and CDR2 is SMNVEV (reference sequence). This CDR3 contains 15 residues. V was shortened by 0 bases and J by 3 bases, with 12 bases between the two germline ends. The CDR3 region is CASSLSPSEGYEQYF. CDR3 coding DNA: TGTGCCAGCAGTTTATCTCCTAGCGAAGGCTACGAGCAGTACTTC.

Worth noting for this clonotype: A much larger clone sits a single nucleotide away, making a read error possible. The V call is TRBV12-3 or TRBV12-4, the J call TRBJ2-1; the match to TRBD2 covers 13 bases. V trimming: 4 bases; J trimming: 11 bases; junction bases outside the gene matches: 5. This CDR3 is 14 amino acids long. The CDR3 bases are TGTGCCAGCAGTTCCGGACTAGCGGGGGATAAGCAGTTCTTC. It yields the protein CASSSGLAGDKQFF.

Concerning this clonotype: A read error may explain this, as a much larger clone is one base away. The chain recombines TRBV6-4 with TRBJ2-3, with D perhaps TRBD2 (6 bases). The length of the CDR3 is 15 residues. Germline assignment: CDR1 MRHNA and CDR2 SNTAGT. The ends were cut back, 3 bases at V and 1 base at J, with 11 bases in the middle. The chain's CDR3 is CASSETRGGTDTQYF. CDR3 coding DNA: TGTGCCAGCAGTGAGACTAGAGGGGGCACAGATACGCAGTATTTT.

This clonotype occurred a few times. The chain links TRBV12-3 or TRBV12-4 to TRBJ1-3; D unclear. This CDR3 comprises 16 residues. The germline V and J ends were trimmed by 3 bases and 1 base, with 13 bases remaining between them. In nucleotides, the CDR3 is TGTGCCAGCAGTTTGAATCAGCCTTCTTCTGGAAACACCATATATTTT. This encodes CASSLNQPSSGNTIYF.

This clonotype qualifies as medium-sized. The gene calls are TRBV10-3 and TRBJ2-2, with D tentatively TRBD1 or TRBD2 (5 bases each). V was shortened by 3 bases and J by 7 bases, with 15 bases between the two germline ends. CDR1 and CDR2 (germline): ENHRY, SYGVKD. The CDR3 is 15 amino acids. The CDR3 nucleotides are TGTGCCATCAGTGAAGGGCCAGGGACCGGCGGGGAGCTGTTTTTT. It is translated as CAISEGPGTGGELFF.

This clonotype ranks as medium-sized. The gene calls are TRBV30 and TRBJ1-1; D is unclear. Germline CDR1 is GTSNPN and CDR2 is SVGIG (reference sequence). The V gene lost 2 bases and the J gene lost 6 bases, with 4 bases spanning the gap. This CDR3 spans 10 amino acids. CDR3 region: CAWSMAEAFF. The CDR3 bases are TGTGCCTGGAGTATGGCTGAAGCTTTCTTT.

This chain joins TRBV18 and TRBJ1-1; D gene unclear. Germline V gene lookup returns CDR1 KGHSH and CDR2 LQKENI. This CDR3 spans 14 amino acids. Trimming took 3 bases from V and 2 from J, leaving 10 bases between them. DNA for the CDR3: TGTGCCAGCTCACCCATTCCAAGAAACACTGAAGCTTTCTTT. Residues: CASSPIPRNTEAFF.

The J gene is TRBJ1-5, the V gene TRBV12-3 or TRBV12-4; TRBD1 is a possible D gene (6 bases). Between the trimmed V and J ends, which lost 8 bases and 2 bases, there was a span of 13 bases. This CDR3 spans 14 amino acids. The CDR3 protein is CASYLTGGNQPQHF. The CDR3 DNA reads TGTGCCAGCTACTTGACAGGAGGCAATCAGCCCCAGCATTTT.